This entry is about one T cell receptor beta chain. This entry is derived from a study of blood T cell repertoires in COVID-19. Study-level information: The cDNA or gDNA used as material had been derived from T cells, B-cell-depleted T cells, or PBMCs.

In terms of age and location, participants ranged from about 18 to 95 years and lived in about two dozen US areas. Assignment of participants to cohorts was predicated upon participant-reported clinical history. Only in-frame clones appear in the TCRdb table, and some are missing; sequencing was by immunoSEQ multiplex PCR. Among hundreds of thousands of clones listed, roughly nine tenths were seen once. The origin of this receptor is a woman younger than 35 with acute COVID-19. The material sequenced was PBMCs or T cells enriched from blood (not recorded which).

CDR3 in amino acids: CASSKGTREDTNYGYTF. For the CDR3, the DNA is TGTGCCAGCAGCAAAGGGACAAGAGAAGATACTAACTATGGCTACACCTTC. The V gene is TRBV21-1, the J gene TRBJ1-2; TRBD1 reflects the table's D call only, with no check against the DNA. TRBV21-1 is a known pseudogene. The CDR3 contains 17 residues.